Following are 6 T cell receptor beta chains from one sample sequenced in a study of early T cells in non-severe SARS-CoV-2 infection. TCRdb ran MiXCR on the 5' RACE reads and lists one entry per CDR3 protein. The table includes 55,000 to 75,000 distinct CDR3 sequences, roughly 10% detected once. Material: whole blood. The receptors come from an adult who was a healthcare worker with PCR-confirmed SARS-CoV-2 infection or an uninfected control (not recorded which).

This clonotype was observed a few times. The genes are TRBV7-8 and TRBJ2-2; D is ambiguous. Germline V CDR1 and CDR2: SGHVS, FQNEAQ. The CDR3 has 15 residues. V was shortened by 5 bases and J by 3 bases, with 13 bases between the two germline ends. In DNA form, the CDR3 reads TGTGCCAGCAGCGAGGAGCTGGCGGACACCGGGGAGCTGTTTTTT. This translates into CASSEELADTGELFF.

The rearrangement links TRBV6-1 to TRBJ2-3, with 8 bases fitting TRBD1. J gave up 3 bases and V 1 base, and 6 bases lay outside the gene matches. The germline CDR1 and CDR2 sequences are MNHNS and SASEGT. The CDR3 spans 16 residues. CDR3 coding DNA: TGTGCCAGCAGTGAAGGGTTCAGGGGGCGAACAGATACGCAGTATTTT. Translating gives CASSEGFRGRTDTQYF.

The J gene is TRBJ2-7, the V gene TRBV4-1, with TRBD1 as a possible D gene (6 bases). Germline V gene sequence: CDR1 MGHRA, CDR2 YSYEKL. The germline V and J ends were trimmed by 3 bases and 3 bases, with 15 bases remaining between them. The CDR3 sequence is 15 residues long. CDR3 nucleotide sequence: TGCGCCAGCAGCCAGCCCGGGACAAAAGTCTACGAGCAGTACTTC. Translation: CASSQPGTKVYEQYF.

V and J are TRBV18 and TRBJ1-5, with 12 positions matching TRBD1. With V trimmed by 3 bases and J by 6 bases, 6 bases remained unmatched. Germline CDR1 and CDR2: KGHSH and LQKENI. This CDR3 is built from 16 residues. The CDR3 region has the DNA TGTGCCAGCTCACCCGGGACAGGGGGCGCCGGTCAGCCCCAGCATTTT. Its translation: CASSPGTGGAGQPQHF.

This clonotype was seen more than once but under ten times. At one end the junction does not follow the germline gene, possibly because of a read error. V gene TRBV28 combines with J gene TRBJ2-7; 8 nucleotides agree with TRBD1. The CDR3 covers 12 residues. Germline V gene lookup returns CDR1 MDHEN and CDR2 SYDVKM. DNA for the CDR3: TGTGCCAGCAGTCGAAACCAGGGGGCTTTACACTTC. This translates into CASSRNQGALHF.

The rearrangement links TRBV3-1 to TRBJ2-5; the match to TRBD2 covers 8 bases. Looked up from germline, CDR1 is LGHDT and CDR2 is YNNKEL (reference sequence). After removal of 3 bases from V and 7 bases from J, the junction contained 13 bases not matched to a gene. This CDR3 has 16 amino acids. CDR3: CASSHSIGLAGVTQYF. The DNA for the CDR3 is TGTGCCAGCAGCCACTCCATAGGACTAGCCGGGGTGACCCAGTACTTC.